These 12 T cell receptor beta chains came from one sample sequenced in a study of radiation and T cells in renal cell carcinoma (dated by TCRdb to 2019 to 2021). In the paper's terms, the time point label means: tumor resected at nephrectomy. Sample treatment or condition, as interpreted from the label and publication: 15 Gy SBRT to primary tumor, nephrectomy 4 weeks later. The receptor library was made with the immunoSEQ multiplex PCR assay. TCRdb retrieved this table from immuneACCESS and kept in-frame rearrangements only. Not all clones are present; in checked studies, unresolved V genes account for under half, and no reason is known for the remainder. This sample holds around 21,000 clones; more than 40% were observed only once. 16% of the sample belongs to the ten largest clones. Sequenced here: tumor tissue, sampled from a patient whose treatment included radiotherapy and nephrectomy. These receptors all stem from a woman aged 50 to 60 with renal cell carcinoma.

The chain joins TRBV5-1 to TRBJ2-7, with D maybe TRBD2 (6 bases). The V gene lost 5 bases and the J gene lost 0 bases, with 9 bases spanning the gap. CDR1 is SGHRS, CDR2 YFSETQ, per germline. The CDR3 consists of 13 residues. The CDR3 DNA is TGCGCCAGCAGGGAGGGTCTCTCCTACGAGCAGTACTTC. This sequence encodes CASREGLSYEQYF.

The rearrangement links TRBV21-1 to TRBJ2-7. TRBV21-1 is assigned pseudogene status. The CDR3 has 15 residues. The CDR3 region is CASSKAGTTENGQYF. CDR3 DNA: TGTGCCAGCAGCAAAGCCGGGACCACAGAAAACGGGCAGTACTTC.

The V and J genes are TRBV2 and TRBJ2-3; 7 nucleotides line up with TRBD1. The CDR3 has 14 residues. In germline, CDR1 is SNHLY, CDR2 FYNNEI. Losses at the gene ends were 7 bases for V and 3 bases for J; bases not matched to a gene: 7. The CDR3 loop is CASTRDSQTDTQYF. CDR3 sequence (DNA): TGTGCCAGCACCCGGGACAGTCAGACAGATACGCAGTATTTT.

V is TRBV6-6 and J is TRBJ1-4; D not certain. CDR1 and CDR2 from the germline V gene are MNHNY and SVGAGI (reference sequence). The CDR3 totals 14 residues. The V end was cut by 2 bases, the J end by 4 bases, with 8 bases between. The CDR3 is CASSYRALNEKLFF. For the CDR3, the DNA is TGTGCCAGCAGTTACAGGGCCCTTAATGAAAAACTGTTTTTT.

This clone was recorded a few times. This sequence joins TRBV19 and TRBJ1-2; no definite D call. The CDR3 length is 14 residues. Germline-derived CDR1 and CDR2 are LNHDA and SQIVND (reference sequence). Trimming pared 3 bases from V and 1 base from J, leaving 9 bases between. In DNA, the CDR3 is TGTGCCAGTAGTATGCCCGGGATTAACTATGGCTACACCTTC. It yields the protein CASSMPGINYGYTF.

This clone occurred a few times. The chain employs TRBV9 and TRBJ1-1; tentative D call: TRBD1 (5 bases). This CDR3 is 13 amino acids long. V gave up 0 bases and J gave up 4 bases, with 7 bases separating them. Per germline, CDR1 SGDLS and CDR2 YYNGEE. The CDR3 spells CASSVAQATEAFF. CDR3 bases: TGTGCCAGCAGCGTAGCACAGGCCACTGAAGCTTTCTTT.

The chain employs TRBV9 and TRBJ1-2; perhaps TRBD1 as D (5 bases). The V end was cut by 3 bases, the J end by 5 bases, with 14 bases between. The CDR3 totals 14 residues. In germline, CDR1 is SGDLS, CDR2 YYNGEE. CDR3 nucleotides: TGTGCCAGCAGCGCCCGACAGCCAGGGTATGGCTACACCTTC. The encoded protein is CASSARQPGYGYTF.

The chain has TRBV19 and TRBJ1-3; no definite D call. Trimming pared 7 bases from V and 0 bases from J, leaving 10 bases between. Germline lookup yields CDR1 LNHDA and CDR2 SQIVND (reference sequence). The CDR3 sequence is 14 residues long. CDR3 sequence (DNA): TGTGCCAGTACCCGAGGCGGCTCTGGAAACACCATATATTTT. It is translated as CASTRGGSGNTIYF. The complete variable domain, with remaining parts taken from reference TRBV19 and TRBJ1-3, reads DGGITQSPKYLFRKEGQNVTLSCEQNLNHDAMYWYRQDPGQGLRLIYYSQIVNDFQKGDIAEGYSVSREKKESFPLTVTSAQKNPTAFYLCASTRGGSGNTIYFGEGSWLTVV.

This clone was found a few times. The V call is TRBV6-5, the J call TRBJ1-5; the D is unclear. The germline CDR1 and CDR2 sequences are MNHEY and SVGAGI. The CDR3 spans 15 residues. V was cut by 6 bases and J by 1 base, with 13 bases left in between. The CDR3 nucleotides are TGTGCCAGCAGCCCGGCGAGGCAGAGCAATCAGCCCCAGCATTTT. Amino acids: CASSPARQSNQPQHF.

The V gene is TRBV10-3, the J gene TRBJ2-7, with TRBD1 matching over 7 bases. Germline V gives CDR1 ENHRY, CDR2 SYGVKD. The CDR3 has 12 amino acids. The V gene end was trimmed by 10 bases and the J gene end by 3 bases; junction bases not matched to a gene: 6. For the CDR3, the DNA is TGTGCCACTAGGGACAGTTTCTACGAGCAGTACTTC. Translation gives CATRDSFYEQYF.

This clone turned up a few times. One end of the junction fails to match germline, which may point to a read error. The rearrangement links TRBV4-2 to TRBJ1-1, with TRBD1 matching 7 bases. The CDR3 consists of 14 residues. CDR1 and CDR2 from the germline V gene are LGHNA and YNFKEQ. CDR3 in amino acids: CASSHTQGDTESFF. The DNA of the CDR3 is TGTGCCAGCAGCCATACCCAGGGGGACACTGAATCTTTCTTT.

This chain links TRBV5-5 with TRBJ2-7; D is possibly TRBD1 or TRBD2 (5 bases each). V was cut by 4 bases and J by 3 bases, with 14 bases left in between. This CDR3 comprises 14 residues. CDR1 and CDR2 (germline): SGHKS, YYEKEE (reference sequence). For the CDR3, the DNA is TGTGCCAGCAGCATCGGGGCCCGACTCTACGAGCAGTACTTC. Its translation: CASSIGARLYEQYF. The full variable domain, in which reference TRBV5-5 and TRBJ2-7 provide the parts outside the CDR3, is DAGVTQSPTHLIKTRGQQVTLRCSPISGHKSVSWYQQVLGQGPQFIFQYYEKEERGRGNFPDRFSARQFPNYSSELNVNALLLGDSALYLCASSIGARLYEQYFGPGTRLTVT.